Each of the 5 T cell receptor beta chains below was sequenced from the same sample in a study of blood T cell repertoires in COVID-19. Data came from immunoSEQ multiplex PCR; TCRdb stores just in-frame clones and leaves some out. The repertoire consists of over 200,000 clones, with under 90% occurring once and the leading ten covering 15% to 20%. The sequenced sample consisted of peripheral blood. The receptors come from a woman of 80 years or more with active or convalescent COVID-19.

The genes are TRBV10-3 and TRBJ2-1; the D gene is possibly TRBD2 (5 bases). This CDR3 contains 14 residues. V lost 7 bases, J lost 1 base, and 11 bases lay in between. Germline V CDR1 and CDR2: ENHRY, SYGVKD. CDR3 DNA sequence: TGTGCCATCAATCAAGCGGAATCCTACAATGAGCAGTTCTTC. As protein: CAINQAESYNEQFF.

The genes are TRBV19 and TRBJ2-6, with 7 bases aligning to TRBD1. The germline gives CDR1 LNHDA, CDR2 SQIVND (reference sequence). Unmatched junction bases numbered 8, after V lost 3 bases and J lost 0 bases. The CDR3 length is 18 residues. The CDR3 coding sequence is TGTGCCAGTAGTATGAGAGGGACAGCCAGCTCTGGGGCCAACGTCCTGACTTTC. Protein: CASSMRGTASSGANVLTF.

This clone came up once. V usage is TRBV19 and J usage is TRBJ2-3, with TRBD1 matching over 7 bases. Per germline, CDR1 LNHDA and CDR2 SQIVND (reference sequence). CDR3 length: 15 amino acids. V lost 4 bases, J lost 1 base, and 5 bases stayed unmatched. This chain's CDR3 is CASSNGTVGTDTQYF. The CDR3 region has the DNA TGTGCCAGTAGTAATGGGACAGTCGGCACAGATACGCAGTATTTT.

CDR3 sequence (DNA): TGTGCCAGCAGCCACGCACAGGGACCCAAAAACATTCAGTACTTC. Translating it yields CASSHAQGPKNIQYF. This chain connects TRBV4-2 to TRBJ2-4, with TRBD1 as a possible D gene (6 bases). Trimming left V 3 bases short and J 2 bases short, with 11 bases between. Germline assignment: CDR1 LGHNA and CDR2 YNFKEQ. The CDR3 is 15 residues long.

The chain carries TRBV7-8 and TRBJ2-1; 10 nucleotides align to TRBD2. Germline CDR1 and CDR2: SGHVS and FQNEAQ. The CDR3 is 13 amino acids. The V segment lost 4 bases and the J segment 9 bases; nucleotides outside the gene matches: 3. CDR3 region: CASSWTSGGEQFF. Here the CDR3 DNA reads TGTGCCAGCAGCTGGACTAGCGGCGGTGAGCAGTTCTTC.